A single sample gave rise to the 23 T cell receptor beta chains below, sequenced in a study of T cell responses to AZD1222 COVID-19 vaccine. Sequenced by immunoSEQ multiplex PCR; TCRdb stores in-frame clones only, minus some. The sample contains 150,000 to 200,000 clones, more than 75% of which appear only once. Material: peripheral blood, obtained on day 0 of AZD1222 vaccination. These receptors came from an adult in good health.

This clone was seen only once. For the CDR3, the DNA is TGTGCCAGCAGCTTGGAGCCAGCGGGAGTGAGGGAGCAGTACTTC. Encoded protein: CASSLEPAGVREQYF. V and J are TRBV5-5 and TRBJ2-7; the match to TRBD2 covers 8 bases. The CDR3 is 15 residues long. Germline V lookup: CDR1 SGHKS, CDR2 YYEKEE (reference sequence). V was clipped by 0 bases and J by 7 bases; unmatched bases: 9.

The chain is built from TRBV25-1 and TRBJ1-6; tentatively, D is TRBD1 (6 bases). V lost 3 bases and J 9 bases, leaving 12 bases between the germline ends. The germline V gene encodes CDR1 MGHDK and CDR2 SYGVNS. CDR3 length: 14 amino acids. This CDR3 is CASSDAGVSSPLHF. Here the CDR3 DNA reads TGTGCCAGCAGTGATGCAGGGGTGAGTTCACCCCTCCACTTT.

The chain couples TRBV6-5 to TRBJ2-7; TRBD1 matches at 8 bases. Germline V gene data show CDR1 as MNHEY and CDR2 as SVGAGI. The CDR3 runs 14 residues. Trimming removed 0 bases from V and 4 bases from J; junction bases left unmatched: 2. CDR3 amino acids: CASSYSNRGYEQYF. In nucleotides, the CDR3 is TGTGCCAGCAGTTACTCGAACAGGGGGTACGAGCAGTACTTC.

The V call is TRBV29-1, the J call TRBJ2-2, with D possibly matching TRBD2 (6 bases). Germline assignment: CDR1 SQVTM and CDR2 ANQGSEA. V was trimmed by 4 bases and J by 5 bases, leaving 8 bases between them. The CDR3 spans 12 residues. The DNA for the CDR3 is TGCAGCGTTGTACTAGCTACCGGGGAGCTGTTTTTT. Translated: CSVVLATGELFF.

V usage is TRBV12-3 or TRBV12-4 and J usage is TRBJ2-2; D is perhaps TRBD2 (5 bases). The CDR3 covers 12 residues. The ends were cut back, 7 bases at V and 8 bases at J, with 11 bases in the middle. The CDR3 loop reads CASIDIAGELFF. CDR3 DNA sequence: TGTGCCAGCATTGACATAGCGGGGGAGCTGTTTTTT.

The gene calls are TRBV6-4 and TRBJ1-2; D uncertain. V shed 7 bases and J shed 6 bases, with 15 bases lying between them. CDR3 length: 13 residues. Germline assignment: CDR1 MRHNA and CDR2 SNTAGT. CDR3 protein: CASTVGNKDGYTF. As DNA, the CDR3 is TGTGCCAGCACCGTCGGTAATAAGGATGGCTACACCTTC.

The CDR3 DNA sequence: TGTGCCAGCAGCGGCCGGGACAGGGGGAACACCATATATTTT. Its translation: CASSGRDRGNTIYF. The rearrangement links TRBV7-9 to TRBJ1-3, with 11 positions matching TRBD1. The ends lost 5 bases at V and 7 bases at J; junction bases unmatched: 4. This CDR3 contains 14 residues. Germline CDR1 SEHNR, CDR2 FQNEAQ (reference sequence).

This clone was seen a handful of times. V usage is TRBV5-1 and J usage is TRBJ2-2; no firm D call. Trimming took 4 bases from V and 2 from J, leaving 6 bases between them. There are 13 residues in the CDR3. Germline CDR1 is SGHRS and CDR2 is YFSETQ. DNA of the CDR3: TGCGCCAGCAGCCGTGAAAACACCGGGGAGCTGTTTTTT. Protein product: CASSRENTGELFF. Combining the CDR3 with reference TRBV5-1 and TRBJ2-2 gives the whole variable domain KAGVTQTPRYLIKTRGQQVTLSCSPISGHRSVSWYQQTPGQGLQFLFEYFSETQRNKGNFPGRFSGRQFSNSRSEMNVSTLELGDSALYLCASSRENTGELFFGEGSRLTVL.

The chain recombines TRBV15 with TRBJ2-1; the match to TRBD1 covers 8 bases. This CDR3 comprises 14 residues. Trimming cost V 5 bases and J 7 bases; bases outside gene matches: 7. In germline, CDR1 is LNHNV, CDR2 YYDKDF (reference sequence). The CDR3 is CATSGRDRTNEQFF. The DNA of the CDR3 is TGTGCCACCAGCGGCCGGGACAGGACGAATGAGCAGTTCTTC.

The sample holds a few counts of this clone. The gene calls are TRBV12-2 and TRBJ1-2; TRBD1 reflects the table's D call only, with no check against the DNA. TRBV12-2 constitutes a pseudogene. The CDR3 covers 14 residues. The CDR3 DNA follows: TGTGCAAGTCGCTTAGCCGGACAGGGATGCGGCTACACCTTC. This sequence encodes CASRLAGQGCGYTF.

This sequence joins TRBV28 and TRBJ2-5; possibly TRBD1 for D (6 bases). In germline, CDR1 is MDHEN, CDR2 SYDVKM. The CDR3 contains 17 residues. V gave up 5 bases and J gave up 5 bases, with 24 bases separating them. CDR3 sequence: CASSGNDGQSAPETQYF. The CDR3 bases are TGTGCCAGCAGTGGCAACGACGGACAGTCTGCGCCGGAGACCCAGTACTTC. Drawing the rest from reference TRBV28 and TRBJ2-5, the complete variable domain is DVKVTQSSRYLVKRTGEKVFLECVQDMDHENMFWYRQDPGLGLRLIYFSYDVKMKEKGDIPEGYSVSREKKERFSLILESASTNQTSMYLCASSGNDGQSAPETQYFGPGTRLLVL.

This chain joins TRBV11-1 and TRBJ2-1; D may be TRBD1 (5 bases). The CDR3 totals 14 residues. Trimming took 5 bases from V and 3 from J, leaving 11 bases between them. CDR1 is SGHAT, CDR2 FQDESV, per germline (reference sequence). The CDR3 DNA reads TGTGCCAGCAGCCCAAGGACATACTACAATGAGCAGTTCTTC. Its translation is CASSPRTYYNEQFF.

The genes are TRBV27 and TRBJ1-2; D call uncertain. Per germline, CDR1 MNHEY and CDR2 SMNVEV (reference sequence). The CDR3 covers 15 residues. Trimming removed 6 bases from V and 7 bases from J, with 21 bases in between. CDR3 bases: TGTGCCAGCAGCCAATCCCTCGGGCCGCGGGGTGGCTACACCTTC. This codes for CASSQSLGPRGGYTF.

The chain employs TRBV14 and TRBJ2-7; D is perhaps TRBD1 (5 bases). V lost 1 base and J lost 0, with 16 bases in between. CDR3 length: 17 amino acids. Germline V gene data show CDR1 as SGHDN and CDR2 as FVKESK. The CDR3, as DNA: TGTGCCAGCAGCCAAGCCCCAGGGCGGAAGAGCTCCTACGAGCAGTACTTC. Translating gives CASSQAPGRKSSYEQYF.

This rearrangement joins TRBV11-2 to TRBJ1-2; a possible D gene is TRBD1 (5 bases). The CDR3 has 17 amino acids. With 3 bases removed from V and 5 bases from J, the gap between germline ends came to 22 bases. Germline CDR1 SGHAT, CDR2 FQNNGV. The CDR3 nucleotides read TGTGCCAGCAGCTTCCAAAAATATAGACAGTTTGGGTATGGCTACACCTTC. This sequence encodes CASSFQKYRQFGYGYTF.

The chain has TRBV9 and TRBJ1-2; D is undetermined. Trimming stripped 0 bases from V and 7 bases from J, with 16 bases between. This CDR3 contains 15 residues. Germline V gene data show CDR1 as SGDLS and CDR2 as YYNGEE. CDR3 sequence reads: CASSVDEGLWGGYTF. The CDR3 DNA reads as TGTGCCAGCAGCGTAGATGAGGGTTTATGGGGTGGCTACACCTTC.

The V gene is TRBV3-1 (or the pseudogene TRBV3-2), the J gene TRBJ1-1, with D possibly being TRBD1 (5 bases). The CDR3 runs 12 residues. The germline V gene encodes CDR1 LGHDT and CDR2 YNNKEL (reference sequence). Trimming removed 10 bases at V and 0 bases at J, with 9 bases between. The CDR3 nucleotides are TGTGCCACCAGGGCCATGAACACTGAAGCTTTCTTT. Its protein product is CATRAMNTEAFF.

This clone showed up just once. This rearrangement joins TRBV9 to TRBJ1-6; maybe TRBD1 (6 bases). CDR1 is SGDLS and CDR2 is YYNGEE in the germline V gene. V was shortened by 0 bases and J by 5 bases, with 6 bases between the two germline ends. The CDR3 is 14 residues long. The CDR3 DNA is TGTGCCAGCAGCGTAGAGGGGGATAATTCACCCCTCCACTTT. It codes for CASSVEGDNSPLHF.

The CDR3 is CASSISAYNEQFF. CDR3 DNA: TGTGCCAGTAGTATCAGTGCATACAATGAGCAGTTCTTC. V gene TRBV19 combines with J gene TRBJ2-1; no definite D call. This CDR3 region has 13 residues. Trimming removed 3 bases from V and 4 bases from J, with 7 bases in between. The germline V gene encodes CDR1 LNHDA and CDR2 SQIVND (reference sequence).

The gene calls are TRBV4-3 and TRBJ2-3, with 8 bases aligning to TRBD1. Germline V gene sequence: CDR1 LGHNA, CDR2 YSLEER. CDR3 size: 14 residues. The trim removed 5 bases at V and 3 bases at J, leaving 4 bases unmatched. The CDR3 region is CASSFRGPTDTQYF. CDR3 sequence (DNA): TGCGCCAGCAGCTTCAGGGGGCCGACAGATACGCAGTATTTT.

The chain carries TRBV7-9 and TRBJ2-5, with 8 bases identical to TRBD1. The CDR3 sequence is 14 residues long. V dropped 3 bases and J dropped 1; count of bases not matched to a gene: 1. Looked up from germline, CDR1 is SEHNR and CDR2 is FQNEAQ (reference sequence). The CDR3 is CASSLGQAQETQYF. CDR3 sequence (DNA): TGTGCCAGCAGCTTGGGACAGGCCCAAGAGACCCAGTACTTC.

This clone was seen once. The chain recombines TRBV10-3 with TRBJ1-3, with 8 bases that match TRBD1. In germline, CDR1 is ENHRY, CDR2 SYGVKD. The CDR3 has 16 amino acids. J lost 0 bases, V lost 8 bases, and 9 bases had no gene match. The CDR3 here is CAIFKTGDYSGNTIYF. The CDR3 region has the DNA TGTGCCATCTTTAAGACAGGGGATTACTCTGGAAACACCATATATTTT.

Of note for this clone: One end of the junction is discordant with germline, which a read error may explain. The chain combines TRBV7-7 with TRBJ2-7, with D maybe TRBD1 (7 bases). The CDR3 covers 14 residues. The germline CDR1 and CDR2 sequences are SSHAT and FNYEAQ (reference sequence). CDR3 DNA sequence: TGTGCTAGCAGCTTAGGAGGGGGCGGGTACGAGCAGTACTTC. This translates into CASSLGGGGYEQYF.